This record covers a single T cell receptor (beta chain). The method was immunoSEQ multiplex PCR; TCRdb's version includes in-frame clones alone and lacks a portion of them. The sample records approximately 49,000 clones, more than 85% being singletons. The data stem from a study of T cell changes during pregnancy in multiple sclerosis. The germline V gene encodes CDR1 SGHAT and CDR2 FQNNGV. The CDR3 contains 15 residues. Trimming pared 5 bases from V and 7 bases from J, leaving 15 bases between. This sequence was found in a female donor with multiple sclerosis, enrolled in a pregnancy study. The rearrangement uses TRBV11-2 and TRBJ1-6; D gene unclear. Source: peripheral blood, taken after pregnancy. The chain's CDR3 is CASSLRQAYNSPLHF. CDR3 coding DNA: TGTGCCAGCAGCCTCAGGCAGGCGTACAATTCACCCCTCCACTTT.